This TCR beta chain stems from a study of long-term antiretroviral therapy in people with HIV. Findings and limits, study-wide: Possibly under older ART regimens, blood was drawn between the mid-2000s and the late 2010s. Post-ART samples showed increased diversity that remained below transplant donor control levels.

With respect to this clone: No antigen is known for it.

It was version v3.0 of the immunoSEQ assay that was run at survey level. Libraries were prepared by immunoSEQ multiplex PCR; TCRdb keeps only in-frame clonotypes and omits some of them. The sample carries under 40,000 clones, roughly four fifths recorded once. After removal of 4 bases from V and 6 bases from J, the junction contained 8 bases not matched to a gene. This CDR3 spans 14 amino acids. CDR1 is SGHRS and CDR2 is YFSETQ in the germline V gene. This TCR came from a young man with HIV. The sample was unsorted PBMCs, taken 0.3 years after starting antiretroviral therapy. The gene calls are TRBV5-1 and TRBJ2-7; 9 bases match TRBD1. The CDR3 region is CASSMVQGAFEQYF. CDR3 DNA: TGCGCCAGCAGCATGGTACAGGGGGCGTTCGAGCAGTACTTC.